These 7 T cell receptor beta chains came from one sample sequenced in a study of shared clonotypes between healthy human individuals (dated by TCRdb to 2020 to 2021). CD8 naive samples consisted of CD45RO-negative cells that were positively selected for CCR7, yielding a CD45RA+CCR7+ population without TemRA cells. The library was built by means of the immunoSEQ multiplex PCR assay. The clones in this table, taken by TCRdb from immuneACCESS, are in-frame only. Not every clone is retained; where verified, under half of the shortfall comes from an unresolved V gene, and the cause of the rest is unknown. The sample table lists hundreds of thousands of clones, about 96% of them with a count of one. The ten largest clones take up more than 0.085% of the sample. The specimen was naive CD8+ T cells sorted from blood. The cell subset or site label for this specimen denotes: CD45RA+CCR7+. The receptors here all came from a woman aged 30 to 39 in good health.

The chain uses TRBV27 and TRBJ2-7; 9 bases map to TRBD2. Germline CDR1 is MNHEY and CDR2 is SMNVEV (reference sequence). The CDR3 is 14 amino acids. The V segment lost 5 bases and the J segment 7 bases; nucleotides outside the gene matches: 9. This CDR3 is CASSLQAGGGEQYF. The CDR3 DNA sequence: TGTGCCAGCAGTCTTCAAGCGGGAGGCGGGGAGCAGTACTTC.

The V gene is TRBV13, the J gene TRBJ1-5, with TRBD1 as a possible D gene (5 bases). Germline CDR1 and CDR2: PRHDT and FYEKMQ (reference sequence). Trimming shortened V by 8 bases and J by 6 bases, and 14 bases separated the two germline ends. The CDR3 has 13 amino acids. CDR3 nucleotides: TGTGCCAGCGCAACGGGGCGGCGTCAGCCCCAGCATTTT. As protein: CASATGRRQPQHF.

J is TRBJ1-2 and V is TRBV5-4; 8 nucleotides line up with TRBD1. Germline-derived CDR1 and CDR2 are SGHNT and YYREEE (reference sequence). The CDR3 is 16 residues long. Trimming cost V 0 bases and J 5 bases; bases outside gene matches: 9. This CDR3 is CASSLGQGTSRYGYTF. CDR3 sequence (DNA): TGTGCCAGCAGCTTGGGACAGGGGACGTCGAGGTATGGCTACACCTTC.

The CDR3 here is CSVVDSFSYEQYF. CDR3 bases: TGCAGCGTGGTGGACAGTTTCTCCTACGAGCAGTACTTC. The gene calls are TRBV29-1 and TRBJ2-7; D possibly corresponds to TRBD1 (6 bases). CDR1 and CDR2 (germline): SQVTM, ANQGSEA. V lost 6 bases to trimming and J lost 0 bases, with 12 bases between them. This CDR3 is built from 13 residues.

This clone has a single count. The chain links TRBV4-1 to TRBJ1-5, with D hard to call. V lost 1 base to trimming and J lost 0 bases, with 13 bases between them. Germline-derived CDR1 and CDR2 are MGHRA and YSYEKL. The CDR3 is 17 residues long. DNA of the CDR3: TGCGCCAGCAGCCAAGGTGGAGGGCACCTTAGCAATCAGCCCCAGCATTTT. Its translation: CASSQGGGHLSNQPQHF.

The chain carries TRBV30 and TRBJ2-3; TRBD1 agrees at 9 bases. CDR1 is GTSNPN, CDR2 SVGIG, per germline (reference sequence). After removal of 3 bases from V and 3 bases from J, the junction contained 4 bases not matched to a gene. The CDR3 length is 14 residues. The CDR3 protein is CAWSVGQGTDTQYF. Written as DNA, the CDR3 is TGTGCCTGGAGCGTCGGACAGGGGACAGATACGCAGTATTTT.

This chain links TRBV6-5 with TRBJ1-1; D gene uncertain. The germline CDR1 and CDR2 sequences are MNHEY and SVGAGI. CDR3 length equals 14 residues. V was trimmed by 6 bases and J by 3 bases, leaving 14 bases between them. CDR3 residues: CASSALRADTEAFF. Here the CDR3 DNA reads TGTGCCAGCAGCGCCCTAAGGGCTGACACTGAAGCTTTCTTT.